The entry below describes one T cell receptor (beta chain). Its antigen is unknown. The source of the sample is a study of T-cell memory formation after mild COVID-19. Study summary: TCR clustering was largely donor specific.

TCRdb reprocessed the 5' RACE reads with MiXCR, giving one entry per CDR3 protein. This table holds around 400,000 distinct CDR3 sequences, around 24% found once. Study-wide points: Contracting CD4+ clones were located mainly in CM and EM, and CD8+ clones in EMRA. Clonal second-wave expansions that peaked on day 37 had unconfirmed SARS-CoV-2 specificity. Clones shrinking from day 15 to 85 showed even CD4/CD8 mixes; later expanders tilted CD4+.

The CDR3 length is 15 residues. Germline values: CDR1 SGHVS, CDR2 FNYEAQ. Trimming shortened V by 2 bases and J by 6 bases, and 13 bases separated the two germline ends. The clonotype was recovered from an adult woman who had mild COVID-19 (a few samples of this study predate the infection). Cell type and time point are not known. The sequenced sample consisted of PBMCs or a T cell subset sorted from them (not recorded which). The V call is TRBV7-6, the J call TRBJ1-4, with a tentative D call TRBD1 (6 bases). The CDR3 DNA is TGTGCCAGCAGCTTACCACAGGAGGGGGATGAAAAACTGTTTTTT. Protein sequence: CASSLPQEGDEKLFF. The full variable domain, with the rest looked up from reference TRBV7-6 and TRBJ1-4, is GAGVSQSPRYKVTKRGQDVALRCDPISGHVSLYWYRQALGQGPEFLTYFNYEAQQDKSGLPNDRFSAERPEGSISTLTIQRTEQRDSAMYRCASSLPQEGDEKLFFGSGTQLSVL.